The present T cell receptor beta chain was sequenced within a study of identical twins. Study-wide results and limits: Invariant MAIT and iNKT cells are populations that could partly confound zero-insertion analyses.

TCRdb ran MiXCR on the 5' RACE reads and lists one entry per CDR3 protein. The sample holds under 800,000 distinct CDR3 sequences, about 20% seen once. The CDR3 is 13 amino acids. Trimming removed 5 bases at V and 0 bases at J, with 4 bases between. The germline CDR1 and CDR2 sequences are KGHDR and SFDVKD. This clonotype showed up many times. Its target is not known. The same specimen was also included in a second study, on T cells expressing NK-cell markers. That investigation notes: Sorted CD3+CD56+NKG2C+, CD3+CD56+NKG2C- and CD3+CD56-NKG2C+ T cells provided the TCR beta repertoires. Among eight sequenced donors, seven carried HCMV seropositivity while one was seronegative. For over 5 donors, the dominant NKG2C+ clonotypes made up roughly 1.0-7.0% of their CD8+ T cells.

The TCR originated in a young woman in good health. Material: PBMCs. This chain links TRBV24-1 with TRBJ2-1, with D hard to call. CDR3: CATSAGSYNEQFF. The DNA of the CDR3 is TGTGCCACCAGTGCGGGCTCCTACAATGAGCAGTTCTTC.